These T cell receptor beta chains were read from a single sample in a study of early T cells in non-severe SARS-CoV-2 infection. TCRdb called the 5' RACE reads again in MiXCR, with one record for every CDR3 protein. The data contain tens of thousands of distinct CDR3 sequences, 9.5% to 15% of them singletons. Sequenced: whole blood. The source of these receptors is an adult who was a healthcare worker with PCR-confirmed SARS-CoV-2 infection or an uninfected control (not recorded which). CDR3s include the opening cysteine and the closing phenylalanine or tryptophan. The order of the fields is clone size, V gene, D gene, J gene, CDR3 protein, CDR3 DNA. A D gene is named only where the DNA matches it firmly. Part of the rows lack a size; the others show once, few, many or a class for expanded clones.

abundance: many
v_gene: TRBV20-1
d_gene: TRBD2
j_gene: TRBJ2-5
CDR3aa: CSATGTSGRSIETQYF
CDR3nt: TGCAGTGCTACCGGGACTAGCGGGAGGTCCATAGAGACCCAGTACTTC

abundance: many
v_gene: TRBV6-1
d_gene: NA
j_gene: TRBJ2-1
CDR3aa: CASSETLGRGANEQFF
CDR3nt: TGTGCCAGCAGTGAAACCCTCGGCCGTGGGGCCAATGAGCAGTTCTTC

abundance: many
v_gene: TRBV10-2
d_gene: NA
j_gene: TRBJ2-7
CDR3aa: CASSGKQDTLPYEQYF
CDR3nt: TGCGCCAGCAGTGGAAAGCAAGACACCCTCCCCTACGAGCAGTACTTC

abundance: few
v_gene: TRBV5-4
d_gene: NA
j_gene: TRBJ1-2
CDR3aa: CASSSSGTSNYGYTF
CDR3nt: TGTGCCAGCAGCTCGTCCGGGACATCTAACTATGGCTACACCTTC

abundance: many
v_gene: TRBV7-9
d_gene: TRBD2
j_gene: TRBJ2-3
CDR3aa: CASSSLGAGGGDTQYF
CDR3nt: TGTGCCAGCAGCTCTCTAGGCGCGGGGGGCGGAGATACGCAGTATTTT

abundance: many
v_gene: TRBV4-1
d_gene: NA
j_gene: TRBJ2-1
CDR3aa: CASRKTEIGNEQFF
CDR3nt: TGCGCCAGCAGAAAGACAGAGATTGGGAATGAGCAGTTCTTC

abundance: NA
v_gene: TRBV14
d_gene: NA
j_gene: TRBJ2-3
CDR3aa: CASSQGLSTDTQYF
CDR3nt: TGTGCCAGCAGCCAAGGGTTAAGCACAGATACGCAGTATTTT

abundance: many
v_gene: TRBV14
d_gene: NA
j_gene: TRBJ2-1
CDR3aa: CASSQDRLFRGNEQFF
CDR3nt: TGTGCCAGCAGCCAAGATAGGTTATTTAGGGGCAATGAGCAGTTCTTC

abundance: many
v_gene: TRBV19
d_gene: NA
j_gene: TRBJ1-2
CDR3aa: CASRAGYGYTF
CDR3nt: TGTGCCAGTAGAGCGGGGTATGGCTACACCTTC

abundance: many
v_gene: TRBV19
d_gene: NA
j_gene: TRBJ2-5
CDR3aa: CASNSQGKQETQYF
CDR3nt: TGTGCCAGTAACTCCCAAGGGAAACAAGAGACCCAGTACTTC

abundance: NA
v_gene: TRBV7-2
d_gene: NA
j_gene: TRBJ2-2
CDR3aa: CANSRQSWDTGELFF
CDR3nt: TGTGCCAACAGCCGCCAGTCATGGGACACCGGGGAGCTGTTTTTT

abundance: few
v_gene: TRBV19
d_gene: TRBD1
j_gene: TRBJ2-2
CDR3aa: CASSTGDRGELFF
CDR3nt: TGTGCCAGTAGCACAGGGGATCGCGGGGAGCTGTTTTTT

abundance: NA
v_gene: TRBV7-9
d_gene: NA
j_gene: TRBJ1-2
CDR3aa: CASSFGDGYTF
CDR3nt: TGTGCCAGCAGCTTCGGCGATGGCTACACCTTC

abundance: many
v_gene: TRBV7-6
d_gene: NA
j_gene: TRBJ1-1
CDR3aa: CASSLSPQVTEAFF
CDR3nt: TGTGCCAGCAGCTTATCCCCCCAAGTAACTGAAGCTTTCTTT

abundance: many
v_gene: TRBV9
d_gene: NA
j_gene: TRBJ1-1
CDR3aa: CASSARLNTEAFF
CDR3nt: TGTGCCAGCAGCGCCAGATTGAACACTGAAGCTTTCTTT

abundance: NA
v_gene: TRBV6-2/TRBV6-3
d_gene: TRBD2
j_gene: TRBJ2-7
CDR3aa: CASSGPAGVGYEQYF
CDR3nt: TGTGCCAGCAGTGGCCCAGCGGGGGTCGGGTACGAGCAGTACTTC

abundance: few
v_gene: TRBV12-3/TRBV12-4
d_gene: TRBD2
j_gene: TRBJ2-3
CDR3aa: CASTKGLAGSSTDTQYF
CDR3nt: TGTGCCAGCACTAAGGGACTAGCGGGCTCTAGCACAGATACGCAGTATTTT

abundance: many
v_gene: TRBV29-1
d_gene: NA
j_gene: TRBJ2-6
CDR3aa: CSVEFGRNSGANVLTF
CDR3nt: TGCAGCGTTGAATTTGGGCGGAACTCTGGGGCCAACGTCCTGACTTTC

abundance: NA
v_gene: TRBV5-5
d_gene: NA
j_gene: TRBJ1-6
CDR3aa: CASSATPGIENSPLHF
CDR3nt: TGTGCCAGCAGCGCCACACCGGGGATAGAGAATTCACCCCTCCACTTT

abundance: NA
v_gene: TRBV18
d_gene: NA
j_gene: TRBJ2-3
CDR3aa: CASSPRGSQGTDTQYF
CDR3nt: TGTGCCAGCTCACCGAGGGGTTCACAGGGCACAGATACGCAGTATTTT

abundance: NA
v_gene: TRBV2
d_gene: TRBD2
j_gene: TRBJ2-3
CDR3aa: CASVDWIGGADTQYF
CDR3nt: TGTGCCAGTGTTGACTGGATCGGGGGGGCAGATACGCAGTATTTT

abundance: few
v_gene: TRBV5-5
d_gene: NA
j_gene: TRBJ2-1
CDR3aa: CASCPLPLEWNEQFF
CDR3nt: TGTGCCAGCTGCCCCCTCCCTCTCGAGTGGAATGAGCAGTTCTTC

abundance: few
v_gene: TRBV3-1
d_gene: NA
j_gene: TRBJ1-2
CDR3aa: CASSQDRRQYTF
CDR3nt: TGTGCCAGCAGCCAAGATCGGAGACAATACACCTTC